Included here is one T cell receptor beta chain sequence, with context. This sample is part of a study of blood T cell repertoires in COVID-19. CDR1 and CDR2 from the germline V gene are LNHNV and YYDKDF (reference sequence). Trimming took 0 bases from V and 8 from J; bases not matched to a gene: 7. CDR3 length equals 15 residues. Data came from immunoSEQ multiplex PCR; TCRdb stores just in-frame clones and leaves some out. This sample yields some 65,000 clones, of which 93% are seen a single time; 2.9% belongs to the top ten. The genes are TRBV15 and TRBJ2-1; TRBD1 aligns across 7 bases. Specimen: peripheral blood. The clonotype comes from a man between 70 and 80 years old with active COVID-19. The CDR3 nucleotides read TGTGCCACCAGCAGAGATCGACAGGGCAGCGATGAGCAGTTCTTC. Translating it yields CATSRDRQGSDEQFF.